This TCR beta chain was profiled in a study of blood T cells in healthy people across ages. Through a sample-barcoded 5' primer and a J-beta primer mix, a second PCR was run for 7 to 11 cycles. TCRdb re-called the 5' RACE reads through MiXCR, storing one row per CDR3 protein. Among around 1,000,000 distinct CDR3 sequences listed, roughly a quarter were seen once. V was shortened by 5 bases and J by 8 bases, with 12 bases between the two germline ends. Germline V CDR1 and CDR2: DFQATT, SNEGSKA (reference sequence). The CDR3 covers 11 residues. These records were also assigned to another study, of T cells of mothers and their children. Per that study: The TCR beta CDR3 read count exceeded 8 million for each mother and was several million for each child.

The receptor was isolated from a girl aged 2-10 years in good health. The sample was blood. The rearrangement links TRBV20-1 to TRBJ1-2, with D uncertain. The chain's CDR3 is CSAPGIGGYTF. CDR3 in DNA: TGCAGTGCTCCCGGTATCGGGGGCTACACCTTC.